The rows below give T cell receptor beta chains drawn from one sample of a study of blood T cell repertoires in COVID-19. Method: immunoSEQ multiplex PCR; TCRdb's copy keeps in-frame clones and lacks some. The table lists approximately 300,000 clones, more than 90% of them singletons. The sample was PBMCs or T cells enriched from blood (not recorded which). All receptors come from a woman in her 30s who had been exposed to COVID-19. CDR3s include the opening cysteine and the closing phenylalanine or tryptophan. D genes are given only for firm matches. Clone size, where shown, is once, few, many, or a class for clones that have expanded.

v_gene	abundance	d_gene	j_gene	CDR3aa	CDR3nt
TRBV5-1	-	-	TRBJ2-5	CASSLGQVGETQYF	TGCGCCAGCAGCTTGGGACAGGTGGGAGAGACCCAGTACTTC
TRBV18	-	-	TRBJ1-1	CASSLNTNTEAFF	TGTGCCAGCTCACTTAACACGAACACTGAAGCTTTCTTT
TRBV30	once	TRBD1	TRBJ1-1	CAWSVLGQGDSEAFF	TGTGCCTGGAGTGTACTGGGACAGGGGGATAGTGAAGCTTTCTTT
TRBV5-1	-	TRBD1	TRBJ2-1	CASSDRDRGYNEQFF	TGCGCCAGCAGCGACCGGGACAGGGGCTACAATGAGCAGTTCTTC
TRBV7-3	-	-	TRBJ2-3	CASSTDGTRGPTDTQYF	TGTGCCAGCAGCACCGACGGGACTAGGGGGCCCACAGATACGCAGTATTTT
TRBV5-1	-	-	TRBJ1-1	CASSLASGNTEAFF	TGCGCCAGCAGCTTGGCTTCCGGGAACACTGAAGCTTTCTTT
TRBV2	-	TRBD1	TRBJ1-2	CASNGEGASNYGYTF	TGTGCCAGCAACGGTGAGGGGGCATCTAACTATGGCTACACCTTC
TRBV5-1	-	TRBD1	TRBJ2-3	CASTSGGGTDTQYF	TGCGCCAGCACTTCAGGGGGAGGCACAGATACGCAGTATTTT
TRBV9	-	-	TRBJ1-1	CASSVHGANTEAFF	TGTGCCAGCAGCGTTCACGGAGCGAACACTGAAGCTTTCTTT
TRBV6-2/TRBV6-3	-	-	TRBJ1-1	CASSVSPSAGAFF	TGTGCCAGCAGTGTCTCACCCTCCGCGGGTGCTTTCTTT
TRBV9	-	-	TRBJ2-5	CASTGRGTETQYF	TGTGCCAGCACTGGGAGGGGGACGGAGACCCAGTACTTC
TRBV30	-	TRBD2	TRBJ2-3	CAWNLHASGGADTQYF	TGTGCCTGGAACCTACACGCTAGCGGGGGGGCAGATACGCAGTATTTT
TRBV11-3	-	TRBD2	TRBJ2-1	CASSLEMYSGGAGEQFF	TGTGCCAGCAGCTTAGAGATGTATAGCGGGGGGGCCGGTGAGCAGTTCTTC
TRBV9	-	-	TRBJ1-1	CASSVDRGGVGTEAFF	TGTGCCAGCAGCGTAGATCGGGGGGGCGTAGGCACTGAAGCTTTCTTT
TRBV7-6	-	TRBD1	TRBJ2-1	CASSLVQGAGNEQFF	TGTGCCAGCAGCTTAGTGCAGGGGGCGGGGAATGAGCAGTTCTTC
TRBV19	-	-	TRBJ1-2	CASTPLRRNYGYTF	TGTGCCAGTACCCCCCTCAGGAGGAACTATGGCTACACCTTC
TRBV27	once	-	TRBJ1-1	CASSLRQGWTEAFF	TGTGCCAGCAGTTTACGTCAGGGGTGGACTGAAGCTTTCTTT
TRBV5-5	-	-	TRBJ2-5	CASSLDSPGSKVAQYF	TGTGCCAGCAGCTTGGACTCGCCGGGAAGTAAAGTGGCCCAGTACTTC
TRBV18	-	-	TRBJ1-6	CASSPGGGGDSPLHF	TGTGCCAGCTCACCTGGCGGGGGAGGGGATTCACCCCTCCACTTT
TRBV18	-	TRBD1	TRBJ1-6	CASSPRDSSIGSPLHF	TGTGCCAGCTCACCACGGGACAGTTCGATCGGGTCACCCCTCCACTTT
TRBV7-8	-	TRBD2	TRBJ2-1	CASSERGGLISEQFF	TGTGCCAGCAGCGAACGGGGGGGCCTTATCAGTGAGCAGTTCTTC
TRBV5-1	-	TRBD2	TRBJ2-1	CASSYLSGLADWVGARNEQFF	TGCGCCAGCAGCTACTTGTCTGGACTAGCGGATTGGGTGGGGGCCCGAAATGAGCAGTTCTTC
TRBV16	-	-	TRBJ1-4	CASSSNREREKLFF	TGTGCCAGCAGCAGCAACAGGGAAAGGGAAAAACTGTTTTTT
TRBV4-1	-	TRBD2	TRBJ2-3	CASSLASGTSGGARDTQYF	TGCGCCAGCAGCCTTGCCTCCGGGACTAGCGGGGGGGCCCGGGATACGCAGTATTTT
TRBV9	-	-	TRBJ1-4	CASSTHSEQIYNEKLFF	TGTGCCAGCAGCACCCACTCCGAACAGATTTATAATGAAAAACTGTTTTTT
TRBV13	-	TRBD1	TRBJ1-3	CASSDRGRNTIYF	TGTGCCAGCTCGGACAGGGGCAGAAACACCATATATTTT
TRBV4-1	-	-	TRBJ1-1	CASSRQGGKRTEAFF	TGCGCCAGCAGCCGTCAAGGGGGTAAGAGAACTGAAGCTTTCTTT
TRBV19	-	-	TRBJ1-1	CASSTRYRNTEAFF	TGTGCCAGTAGTACCCGCTACAGGAACACTGAAGCTTTCTTT
TRBV11-3	-	TRBD1	TRBJ1-2	CASMQNRGPRCGYTF	TGTGCCAGCATGCAGAACAGGGGACCCAGATGTGGCTACACCTTC
TRBV5-1	-	TRBD1	TRBJ1-2	CASSRGQENYGYTF	TGCGCCAGCAGCAGGGGACAGGAAAACTATGGCTACACCTTC
TRBV5-1	-	-	TRBJ1-3	CASSRDGVGNTIYF	TGCGCCAGCAGCCGTGACGGAGTAGGAAACACCATATATTTT
TRBV19	few	-	TRBJ1-5	CASSMRGNQPQHF	TGTGCCAGTAGTATGCGGGGCAATCAGCCCCAGCATTTT
TRBV2	-	-	TRBJ1-3	CASMEEQISGNTIYF	TGTGCCAGCATGGAGGAACAGATTTCTGGAAACACCATATATTTT
TRBV6-6	-	-	TRBJ1-1	CASRLYLNTEAFF	TGTGCCAGTAGACTCTATTTGAACACTGAAGCTTTCTTT
TRBV3-1/TRBV3-2	-	TRBD2	TRBJ2-1	CASSQDPRGGSYNEQFF	TGTGCCAGCAGCCAAGACCCTCGGGGGGGAAGCTACAATGAGCAGTTCTTC
TRBV4-2	-	-	TRBJ1-2	CASSQVAGAESGYTF	TGTGCCAGCAGCCAAGTGGCAGGGGCGGAAAGTGGCTACACCTTC